This TCR beta chain was identified in a study of T cell responses to AZD1222 COVID-19 vaccine. Study results and caveats: Once two AZD1222 doses were given, Spike-specific TCR breadth and depth went up. Spike was spanned by vaccine-associated CD4 TCRs, which were dominant at 160-218 and 743-854. Among spike-specific TCRs, nearly half reportedly target unmutated variant regions.

Worth noting for this clone: What it binds is unknown.

The CDR3 runs to 17 residues. The germline CDR1 and CDR2 sequences are MNHEY and SMNVEV (reference sequence). The V gene end was trimmed by 3 bases and the J gene end by 4 bases; junction bases not matched to a gene: 13. Some clones are missing from TCRdb's copy, which holds only in-frame ones; the method was immunoSEQ multiplex PCR. The sample has about 180,000 clones, 88% seen once; the top ten hold 11%. Sequencing was performed on peripheral blood, taken 28 days after the second AZD1222 dose. This TCR was recovered from an adult who received the AZD1222 COVID-19 vaccine. The V and J genes are TRBV27 and TRBJ2-7, with 9 bases aligning to TRBD1. CDR3 DNA: TGTGCCAGCAGTTTTGCCCCGGGACAGGGCGTCGAGTACGAGCAGTACTTC. It translates to CASSFAPGQGVEYEQYF.